This TCR beta chain comes out of a study of T-cell reconstitution after alpha-beta-depleted transplantation in children. Only a few counts were recorded for this clonotype. The antigen remains undetermined. The germline V gene has CDR1 ENHRY and CDR2 SYGVKD. V lost 3 bases, J lost 1 base, and 4 bases stayed unmatched. The length of the CDR3 is 15 residues. Overall study results and limits: Reports say that about two months after transplant, the alpha-beta T cells came out of several hundred graft clones that had expanded. Some patients' high day-60 TCRbeta diversity was traced to surviving recipient T cells and thymic progenitors.

TCRbeta library preparation incorporated unique molecular identifiers. TCRdb reanalysed the PCR reads using MiXCR and keeps one entry per CDR3 protein. The data contain approximately 130,000 distinct CDR3 sequences, about 9.5% of them seen just once; the ten biggest clones take up approximately 25%. Source: PBMCs, mostly from graft donor cells, taken 180 days after TCRalphabeta/CD19-depleted stem cell transplant. The chain uses TRBV10-3 and TRBJ2-5; the match to TRBD2 covers 8 bases. The source is a girl under three years old who had a stem cell transplant for combined immunodeficiency, so the T cells may come from the graft donor. CDR3 DNA sequence: TGTGCCATCAGTGACCAGCGGGAGACCCAAGAGACCCAGTACTTC. Protein: CAISDQRETQETQYF.